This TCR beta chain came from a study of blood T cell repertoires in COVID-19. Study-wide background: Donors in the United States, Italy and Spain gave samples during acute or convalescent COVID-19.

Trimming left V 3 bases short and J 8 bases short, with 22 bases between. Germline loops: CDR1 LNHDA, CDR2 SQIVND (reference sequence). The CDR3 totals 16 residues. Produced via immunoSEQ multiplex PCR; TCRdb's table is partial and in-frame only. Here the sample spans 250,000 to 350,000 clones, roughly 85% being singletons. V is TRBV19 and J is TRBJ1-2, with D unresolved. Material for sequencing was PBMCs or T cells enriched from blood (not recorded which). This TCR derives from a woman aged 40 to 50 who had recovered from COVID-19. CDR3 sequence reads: CASSIGGRSYPSGYTF. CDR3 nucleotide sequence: TGTGCCAGTAGTATCGGTGGGCGCAGCTACCCTTCCGGCTACACCTTC. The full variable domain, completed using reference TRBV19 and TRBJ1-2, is DGGITQSPKYLFRKEGQNVTLSCEQNLNHDAMYWYRQDPGQGLRLIYYSQIVNDFQKGDIAEGYSVSREKKESFPLTVTSAQKNPTAFYLCASSIGGRSYPSGYTFGSGTRLTVV.